Listed here are 21 T cell receptor beta chains from one sample, sequenced in a study of blood T cell repertoires in COVID-19. Clones were sequenced by immunoSEQ multiplex PCR, and TCRdb holds only the in-frame ones, with some missing. Among hundreds of thousands of clones listed, 75% to 90% were seen once. Sequencing used PBMCs or T cells enriched from blood (not recorded which). The receptors stem from a young man who had recovered from COVID-19.

The rearrangement links TRBV7-9 to TRBJ2-2; the match to TRBD1 covers 10 bases. J was trimmed by 7 bases and V by 1 base; bases with no gene match: 9. CDR1 is SEHNR and CDR2 is FQNEAQ in the germline V gene (reference sequence). The length of the CDR3 is 17 residues. The CDR3, as DNA: TGTGCCAGCAGCTTAGGCCGGGACAGGGGAATTGGCGGGGAGCTGTTTTTT. As protein: CASSLGRDRGIGGELFF. Looking up the rest from reference TRBV7-9 and TRBJ2-2 gives the full variable domain: DTGVSQNPRHKITKRGQNVTFRCDPISEHNRLYWYRQTLGQGPEFLTYFQNEAQLEKSRLLSDRFSAERPKGSFSTLEIQRTEQGDSAMYLCASSLGRDRGIGGELFFGEGSRLTVL.

The rearrangement links TRBV7-5 to TRBJ1-1; TRBD1, the table's D call, was not compared with the DNA. TRBV7-5 is tagged as a pseudogene. The CDR3 runs 15 residues. CDR3 nucleotides: TGTGTCAGAAGACCGGAAACAGGGCTGAACACTGAAGCTTTCTTT. Amino acid sequence: CVRRPETGLNTEAFF.

As DNA, the CDR3 is TGTGCCAGTAGTGCAACCGGGACAGGGGGCGCCGGGGAGCTGTTTTTT. This sequence encodes CASSATGTGGAGELFF. The chain couples TRBV19 to TRBJ2-2; 12 bases agree with TRBD1. Looked up from germline, CDR1 is LNHDA and CDR2 is SQIVND (reference sequence). V lost 5 bases and J lost 6; bases outside the gene matches: 7. The CDR3 sequence is 16 residues long. Full variable domain (remainder filled in from reference TRBV19 and TRBJ2-2): DGGITQSPKYLFRKEGQNVTLSCEQNLNHDAMYWYRQDPGQGLRLIYYSQIVNDFQKGDIAEGYSVSREKKESFPLTVTSAQKNPTAFYLCASSATGTGGAGELFFGEGSRLTVL.

V usage is TRBV29-1 and J usage is TRBJ2-7, with D possibly matching TRBD1 (6 bases). V was shortened by 0 bases and J by 3 bases, with 15 bases between the two germline ends. CDR1 and CDR2 (germline): SQVTM, ANQGSEA. The CDR3 runs to 15 residues. The CDR3: CSVEDWGRGNYEQYF. In DNA form, the CDR3 reads TGCAGCGTTGAAGATTGGGGCAGGGGCAACTACGAGCAGTACTTC.

V gene TRBV5-1 combines with J gene TRBJ2-1; 7 positions match TRBD2. In germline, CDR1 is SGHRS, CDR2 YFSETQ. After removal of 5 bases from V and 5 bases from J, the junction contained 10 bases not matched to a gene. The CDR3 has 15 amino acids. The CDR3 is CASSLEGGPHNEQFF. The CDR3 coding sequence is TGCGCCAGCAGTCTTGAGGGAGGGCCCCACAATGAGCAGTTCTTC.

This chain uses TRBV28 with TRBJ1-1, with TRBD1 as a possible D gene (6 bases). CDR1 and CDR2 (germline): MDHEN, SYDVKM. The V gene lost 5 bases and the J gene lost 5 bases, with 15 bases spanning the gap. The CDR3 consists of 14 residues. CDR3 in DNA: TGTGCCAGCAGTCCAGCCAGGGGAGGGACTGAAGCTTTCTTT. Its protein product is CASSPARGGTEAFF.

The CDR3 DNA follows: TGTGCCATCAGCGGGACAGGGTTCGGAACTGAAGCTTTCTTT. This sequence encodes CAISGTGFGTEAFF. The chain uses TRBV10-3 and TRBJ1-1; 9 bases line up with TRBD1. The CDR3 runs to 14 residues. With 6 bases clipped from V and 5 bases from J, the junction kept 7 bases outside the gene matches. Per the germline V gene, CDR1 is ENHRY and CDR2 is SYGVKD.

This clone was counted between two and nine times. CDR3 residues: CASSQDLLAGETQYF. CDR3 DNA sequence: TGTGCCAGCAGCCAAGATCTGCTAGCGGGAGAGACCCAGTACTTC. The V and J genes are TRBV4-2 and TRBJ2-5; 8 bases map to TRBD2. CDR1 is LGHNA and CDR2 is YNFKEQ in the germline V gene. The V and J ends lost 0 bases and 4 bases, in that order; junction bases with no gene match: 4. The CDR3 totals 15 residues.

The chain uses TRBV5-5 and TRBJ1-5; 12 nucleotides align to TRBD1. V was pared by 3 bases and J by 6 bases, with 4 bases of the junction left unmatched. The length of the CDR3 is 15 residues. Germline V gene sequence: CDR1 SGHKS, CDR2 YYEKEE (reference sequence). The CDR3 DNA is TGTGCCAGCAGCTCCGGGACAGGGGGCTCTCAGCCCCAGCATTTT. The encoded protein is CASSSGTGGSQPQHF. The complete variable domain, with remaining parts taken from reference TRBV5-5 and TRBJ1-5, reads DAGVTQSPTHLIKTRGQQVTLRCSPISGHKSVSWYQQVLGQGPQFIFQYYEKEERGRGNFPDRFSARQFPNYSSELNVNALLLGDSALYLCASSSGTGGSQPQHFGDGTRLSIL.

This chain connects TRBV7-8 to TRBJ2-5; D is undetermined. The ends were cut back, 5 bases at V and 2 bases at J, with 18 bases in the middle. CDR3 size: 16 residues. Per the germline V gene, CDR1 is SGHVS and CDR2 is FQNEAQ. The CDR3: CASSPWSRTSQETQYF. CDR3 nucleotide sequence: TGTGCCAGCAGCCCCTGGAGTAGAACCTCTCAAGAGACCCAGTACTTC.

The rearrangement uses TRBV6-4 and TRBJ2-3; 7 bases agree with TRBD2. The germline gives CDR1 MRHNA, CDR2 SNTAGT. The CDR3 extends over 16 amino acids. V lost 3 bases and J lost 4; bases outside the gene matches: 10. The CDR3 bases are TGTGCCAGCAGTGATGAGGGAGGGCCCCTTCCAGATACGCAGTATTTT. Its translation is CASSDEGGPLPDTQYF.

This clone was picked up a small number of times. V and J are TRBV7-2 and TRBJ1-6, with 7 positions matching TRBD1. The V segment lost 5 bases and the J segment 13 bases; nucleotides outside the gene matches: 11. CDR1 and CDR2 from the germline V gene are SGHTA and FQGNSA. There are 14 residues in the CDR3. CDR3 loop: CASSKGGGQPPLHF. The CDR3 DNA follows: TGTGCCAGCAGCAAAGGAGGGGGACAGCCGCCCCTCCACTTT.

J is TRBJ1-5 and V is TRBV9; 9 bases align to TRBD1. Germline V gene data show CDR1 as SGDLS and CDR2 as YYNGEE. The V gene end was trimmed by 5 bases and the J gene end by 2 bases; junction bases not matched to a gene: 5. CDR3 length: 15 amino acids. CDR3 in DNA: TGTGCCAGCAGTACAGGGGGCGCAGGCAATCAGCCCCAGCATTTT. It is translated as CASSTGGAGNQPQHF.

The chain couples TRBV7-8 to TRBJ2-1, with TRBD1 matching 8 bases. Germline CDR1 SGHVS, CDR2 FQNEAQ. The CDR3 loop spans 14 amino acids. The V segment lost 5 bases and the J segment 6 bases; nucleotides outside the gene matches: 6. This CDR3 reads CASSQQGGINEQFF. DNA for the CDR3: TGTGCCAGCAGCCAACAGGGGGGCATCAATGAGCAGTTCTTC.

This chain links TRBV28 with TRBJ2-3; 7 positions agree with TRBD1. The J segment lost 4 bases and the V segment lost 2 bases, leaving 6 bases of the junction unmatched. The CDR3 consists of 15 residues. Germline assignment: CDR1 MDHEN and CDR2 SYDVKM. The CDR3, as DNA: TGTGCCAGCAGTTTAAGAGGGGGCGTCTCAGATACGCAGTATTTT. Translation gives CASSLRGGVSDTQYF.

The gene calls are TRBV5-1 and TRBJ2-2, with TRBD1 identical over 7 bases. Germline CDR1 SGHRS, CDR2 YFSETQ. The CDR3 sequence is 16 residues long. V gave up 2 bases and J gave up 1 base; unmatched junction bases: 5. The CDR3 loop reads CASSLSTGRNTGELFF. CDR3 nucleotide sequence: TGCGCCAGCAGCTTATCGACAGGGCGGAACACCGGGGAGCTGTTTTTT.

This clone was recorded once. The chain joins TRBV7-8 to TRBJ1-1, with D tentatively TRBD1 (5 bases). V lost 0 bases and J lost 5, with 13 bases in between. Germline-derived CDR1 and CDR2 are SGHVS and FQNEAQ. This CDR3 is built from 15 residues. The CDR3 sequence: CASSLALGKGTEAFF. Written as DNA, the CDR3 is TGTGCCAGCAGCTTAGCTCTGGGGAAGGGGACTGAAGCTTTCTTT. The full variable domain, in which reference TRBV7-8 and TRBJ1-1 provide the parts outside the CDR3, is GAGVSQSPRYKVAKRGQDVALRCDPISGHVSLFWYQQALGQGPEFLTYFQNEAQLDKSGLPSDRFFAERPEGSVSTLKIQRTQQEDSAVYLCASSLALGKGTEAFFGQGTRLTVV.

The rearrangement links TRBV7-8 to TRBJ1-1; the D is unclear. The CDR3 contains 13 residues. In germline, CDR1 is SGHVS, CDR2 FQNEAQ. The V and J ends lost 3 bases and 1 base respectively, with 6 bases between them. The CDR3 DNA is TGTGCCAGCAGCTTGAGACAGAACACTGAAGCTTTCTTT. It is translated as CASSLRQNTEAFF.

This clone was counted only a few times. The rearrangement uses TRBV2 and TRBJ1-6; D uncertain. The length of the CDR3 is 15 residues. The V end was cut by 6 bases, the J end by 10 bases, with 19 bases between. In germline, CDR1 is SNHLY, CDR2 FYNNEI. CDR3 sequence: CASSQAEAWRSPLHF. The CDR3, as DNA: TGTGCCAGCAGCCAGGCGGAGGCTTGGAGATCACCCCTCCACTTT.

Regarding this clone: A clone one base away is much larger, so this may be a read error. The rearrangement links TRBV13 to TRBJ1-1; 8 positions agree with TRBD1. This CDR3 spans 13 amino acids. V lost 4 bases and J lost 4; bases outside the gene matches: 2. The germline gives CDR1 PRHDT, CDR2 FYEKMQ (reference sequence). The chain's CDR3 is CASSWGQATEAFF. CDR3 sequence (DNA): TGTGCCAGCAGCTGGGGACAGGCCACTGAAGCTTTCTTT.

CDR3 sequence reads: CGRKGQGKENYGYTF. The CDR3 bases are TGTGGCCGGAAGGGGCAGGGGAAAGAAAACTATGGCTACACCTTC. The chain recombines TRBV30 with TRBJ1-2; D perhaps matches TRBD1 (6 bases). CDR1 is GTSNPN and CDR2 is SVGIG in the germline V gene (reference sequence). The CDR3 consists of 15 residues.